The 22 T cell receptor beta chains listed next were all sequenced from one sample in a study of blood T cell repertoires in COVID-19. The repertoire was sequenced with immunoSEQ multiplex PCR; TCRdb's copy has only in-frame clones and lacks some. This table holds about 400,000 clones, approximately 88% found once. The sequenced sample consisted of PBMCs or T cells enriched from blood (not recorded which). These receptors were taken from a woman between 40 and 50 years old with acute COVID-19.

This sequence joins TRBV27 and TRBJ1-1; D is ambiguous. The V end was cut by 2 bases, the J end by 5 bases, with 12 bases between. The length of the CDR3 is 14 residues. Per germline, CDR1 MNHEY and CDR2 SMNVEV (reference sequence). The CDR3, as DNA: TGTGCCAGCAGTTTAGGTCCGGGTTGGACTGAAGCTTTCTTT. Amino acids: CASSLGPGWTEAFF.

The gene calls are TRBV2 and TRBJ2-1; the D gene is possibly TRBD1 (6 bases). V lost 7 bases to trimming and J lost 7 bases, with 26 bases between them. The V gene's germline CDR1 is SNHLY and CDR2 FYNNEI. The CDR3 sequence is 17 residues long. The CDR3: CASTARWVYRAENEQFF. The CDR3 DNA is TGTGCCAGCACCGCTCGATGGGTGTACAGGGCGGAAAATGAGCAGTTCTTC. The whole variable domain, remainder taken from reference TRBV2 and TRBJ2-1, is EPEVTQTPSHQVTQMGQEVILRCVPISNHLYFYWYRQILGQKVEFLVSFYNNEISEKSEIFDDQFSVERPDGSNFTLKIRSTKLEDSAMYFCASTARWVYRAENEQFFGPGTRLTVL.

This clone was recorded only once. This chain uses TRBV9 with TRBJ2-7; D possibly corresponds to TRBD1 (6 bases). CDR3 size: 14 residues. CDR1 is SGDLS and CDR2 is YYNGEE in the germline V gene. Trimming cost V 4 bases and J 0 bases, with 11 bases left between them. In DNA form, the CDR3 reads TGTGCCAGCAGCTCCAGGGGCCACTCCTACGAGCAGTACTTC. As protein: CASSSRGHSYEQYF. The full variable domain, in which reference TRBV9 and TRBJ2-7 provide the parts outside the CDR3, is DSGVTQTPKHLITATGQRVTLRCSPRSGDLSVYWYQQSLDQGLQFLIQYYNGEERAKGNILERFSAQQFPDLHSELNLSSLELGDSALYFCASSSRGHSYEQYFGPGTRLTVT.

The chain couples TRBV5-1 to TRBJ2-1; 7 bases match TRBD2. V shed 4 bases and J 8 bases; nucleotides not matched to a gene: 12. Germline CDR1 is SGHRS and CDR2 is YFSETQ. The CDR3 is made up of 15 amino acids. The CDR3 nucleotides are TGCGCCAGCAGCCTAACGGGGGGTCCTTGGGATGAGCAGTTCTTC. Translated, it gives CASSLTGGPWDEQFF.

The chain recombines TRBV3-1 (or the pseudogene TRBV3-2) with TRBJ1-5; D is perhaps TRBD1 (6 bases). The CDR3 covers 14 residues. V was clipped by 4 bases and J by 3 bases, with 10 bases between them. Germline assignment: CDR1 LGHDT and CDR2 YNNKEL (reference sequence). CDR3 sequence (DNA): TGTGCCAGCAGCCCGGACAGAGACAATCAGCCCCAGCATTTT. Translating gives CASSPDRDNQPQHF.

V and J are TRBV5-1 and TRBJ2-1; 10 nucleotides agree with TRBD2. The V gene's germline CDR1 is SGHRS and CDR2 YFSETQ. This CDR3 is 20 amino acids long. Germline trimming cut 0 bases from V and 2 bases from J; bases unmatched to any gene: 14. In nucleotides, the CDR3 is TGCGCCAGCAGCTTGGAAGAGCTAGCGGGGGCCCCACTCGCCTACAATGAGCAGTTCTTC. The encoded protein is CASSLEELAGAPLAYNEQFF.

The V call is TRBV3-1 (or the pseudogene TRBV3-2), the J call TRBJ2-3, with TRBD2 identical over 9 bases. The CDR3 is 16 residues long. Germline V CDR1 and CDR2: LGHDT, YNNKEL (reference sequence). V lost 0 bases to trimming and J lost 4 bases; unmatched junction nucleotides: 5. The CDR3 sequence: CASSQERLAASDTQYF. DNA of the CDR3: TGTGCCAGCAGCCAAGAACGACTAGCGGCATCAGATACGCAGTATTTT.

The chain links TRBV3-1 (or the pseudogene TRBV3-2) to TRBJ1-2, with D uncertain. This CDR3 region has 16 residues. Germline V lookup: CDR1 LGHDT, CDR2 YNNKEL (reference sequence). Deletions cut 3 bases from V and 8 bases from J, with 22 bases between. The CDR3 reads CASSHRDFFPLEGYTF. The CDR3 DNA is TGTGCCAGCAGCCACCGGGATTTTTTCCCTTTAGAAGGCTACACCTTC.

CDR3 sequence: CASSLRLAGGLDTQYF. In DNA form, the CDR3 reads TGCGCCAGCAGCTTGCGCCTAGCGGGGGGATTAGATACGCAGTATTTT. V gene TRBV5-1 combines with J gene TRBJ2-3, with 11 bases identical to TRBD2. Per germline, CDR1 SGHRS and CDR2 YFSETQ. This CDR3 is 16 amino acids long. The junction had 6 bases not matched to a gene; V was cut back by 1 base and J by 5 bases.

Note on this clone: In the same sample, other DNA sequences code for this CDR3. V and J are TRBV6-5 and TRBJ2-5, with D tentatively TRBD2 (7 bases). V was clipped by 0 bases and J by 1 base, with 9 bases between them. This CDR3 has 15 amino acids. From germline, CDR1 is MNHEY and CDR2 SVGAGI. Written as DNA, the CDR3 is TGTGCCAGCAGTTACTCCCGGGGGGCCCAAGAGACCCAGTACTTC. It yields the protein CASSYSRGAQETQYF.

The CDR3 here is CASSPGGGVGGYTF. As DNA, the CDR3 is TGTGCCAGCAGCCCCGGTGGCGGGGTGGGCGGCTACACCTTC. The genes are TRBV6-2 or TRBV6-3 and TRBJ1-2; no definite D call. The germline gives CDR1 MNHEY, CDR2 SVGEGT. V gave up 6 bases and J gave up 8 bases, with 19 bases separating them. CDR3 length: 14 amino acids.

This chain joins TRBV19 and TRBJ1-1, with 8 bases matching TRBD1. Trimming took 3 bases from V and 7 from J; bases not matched to a gene: 13. This CDR3 spans 16 amino acids. Looked up from germline, CDR1 is LNHDA and CDR2 is SQIVND (reference sequence). CDR3: CASSIGTGQRVSEAFF. The CDR3 DNA sequence: TGTGCCAGTAGTATTGGGACAGGACAGCGAGTGAGTGAAGCTTTCTTT.

This clone was observed once. V and J are TRBV4-1 and TRBJ1-1, with D maybe TRBD1 (6 bases). This CDR3 is 15 amino acids long. Germline-derived CDR1 and CDR2 are MGHRA and YSYEKL. The germline V and J ends were trimmed by 4 bases and 0 bases, with 12 bases remaining between them. CDR3 DNA: TGCGCCAGCAGCCGCGTCAGGGGAATGAACACTGAAGCTTTCTTT. This translates into CASSRVRGMNTEAFF.

This clone was picked up one time. The chain is built from TRBV2 and TRBJ2-7, with D maybe TRBD1 (6 bases). Trimming pared 0 bases from V and 3 bases from J, leaving 9 bases between. The length of the CDR3 is 14 residues. Germline V gene data show CDR1 as SNHLY and CDR2 as FYNNEI. The CDR3: CASSEAGQGYEQYF. Here the CDR3 DNA reads TGTGCCAGCAGTGAAGCGGGACAAGGCTACGAGCAGTACTTC.

The chain employs TRBV24-1 and TRBJ2-2; TRBD1 matches at 7 bases. Germline V lookup: CDR1 KGHDR, CDR2 SFDVKD. The CDR3 has 13 amino acids. Losses at the gene ends were 9 bases for V and 3 bases for J; bases not matched to a gene: 3. This CDR3 is CATRDSDTGELFF. The CDR3 DNA reads TGTGCCACCCGGGACAGTGACACCGGGGAGCTGTTTTTT.

This clone was counted once. The chain couples TRBV5-1 to TRBJ2-2; a possible D gene is TRBD2 (5 bases). CDR1 is SGHRS and CDR2 is YFSETQ in the germline V gene. Deletions cut 2 bases from V and 2 bases from J, with 10 bases between. The CDR3 has 15 amino acids. The CDR3 protein is CASSLGLINTGELFF. CDR3 bases: TGCGCCAGCAGCTTAGGACTCATAAACACCGGGGAGCTGTTTTTT.

V usage is TRBV28 and J usage is TRBJ2-2; tentative D call: TRBD1 (6 bases). Germline V lookup: CDR1 MDHEN, CDR2 SYDVKM. V lost 3 bases to trimming and J lost 4 bases, with 12 bases between them. The CDR3 runs to 15 residues. This chain's CDR3 is CASSFGTTLTGELFF. Written as DNA, the CDR3 is TGTGCCAGCAGTTTCGGGACAACCCTCACCGGGGAGCTGTTTTTT.

About this clone itself: Different DNA sequences within this sample yield the same CDR3. The gene calls are TRBV18 and TRBJ2-2; 8 nucleotides agree with TRBD1. CDR3 size: 16 residues. Losses at the gene ends were 2 bases for V and 0 bases for J; bases not matched to a gene: 2. CDR1 is KGHSH, CDR2 LQKENI, per germline. The CDR3 loop is CASSPRQGTNTGELFF. The CDR3 DNA reads as TGTGCCAGCTCACCAAGACAGGGGACGAACACCGGGGAGCTGTTTTTT.

The chain uses TRBV5-4 and TRBJ2-2; TRBD2 aligns across 12 bases. Germline V gives CDR1 SGHNT, CDR2 YYREEE (reference sequence). CDR3 length: 16 amino acids. The trim removed 0 bases at V and 4 bases at J, leaving 1 base unmatched. The CDR3 DNA reads TGTGCCAGCAGCTTGGGACTAGCGGGGGCCACCGGGGAGCTGTTTTTT. This gives the protein CASSLGLAGATGELFF.

This sequence joins TRBV4-2 and TRBJ2-7; 8 nucleotides line up with TRBD1. The CDR3 covers 15 residues. CDR1 and CDR2 from the germline V gene are LGHNA and YNFKEQ. Germline trimming cut 8 bases from V and 3 bases from J; bases unmatched to any gene: 12. This chain's CDR3 is CASASQGGYGYEQYF. The CDR3 nucleotides are TGTGCCAGCGCTTCACAGGGGGGTTACGGCTACGAGCAGTACTTC.

V gene TRBV19 combines with J gene TRBJ2-1; TRBD2 agrees at 13 bases. The CDR3 spans 15 residues. The ends lost 4 bases at V and 9 bases at J; junction bases unmatched: 6. The germline V gene has CDR1 LNHDA and CDR2 SQIVND (reference sequence). This CDR3 reads CASSSTSGGAFEQFF. CDR3 DNA sequence: TGTGCCAGTAGTAGTACTAGCGGGGGGGCCTTTGAGCAGTTCTTC.

This sequence joins TRBV3-1 (or the pseudogene TRBV3-2) and TRBJ1-6; tentative D call: TRBD1 (6 bases). V was pared by 0 bases and J by 3 bases, with 9 bases between. The CDR3 contains 16 residues. Germline V CDR1 and CDR2: LGHDT, YNNKEL (reference sequence). CDR3 in DNA: TGTGCCAGCAGCCAAGAGGGGGGGCGCTATAATTCACCCCTCCACTTT. Encoded protein: CASSQEGGRYNSPLHF.